The T cell receptor beta chain under discussion was sequenced for a study of blood T cell repertoires in COVID-19. Recovered Cohort 3 donors showed two negative PCRs, clearance, or symptom resolution. Original processing methods: Nucleated cell number was recorded as an estimate derived from reference gene primer amplification. Measured with immunoSEQ multiplex PCR; TCRdb has only the in-frame clones, and not every one. The V and J calls and clone size were taken over from that table, and D and trimming were inferred from the DNA. The table lists a few hundred thousand clones, just under 90% of them singletons, with about 1.2% in the top ten. CDR3 length: 20 residues. Germline CDR1 MDHEN, CDR2 SYDVKM. Trimming removed 5 bases from V and 1 base from J; junction bases left unmatched: 15.

Sample: PBMCs or T cells enriched from blood (not recorded which). This clonotype was obtained from a man aged 25-40 years who had recovered from COVID-19. The gene calls are TRBV28 and TRBJ2-2; 11 nucleotides line up with TRBD2. This CDR3 reads CASSQLASGLAGENTGELFF. CDR3 nucleotide sequence: TGTGCCAGCAGTCAACTAGCCTCAGGACTAGCGGGCGAGAACACCGGGGAGCTGTTTTTT.